The clone carrying this T cell receptor (beta chain) was seen only a few times. The antigen is unknown. Prepared libraries of TCR beta cDNA carried unique molecular identifiers. Around 450,000 cDNA molecules were recovered from an input of roughly 0.85 to 10 million T cells. MiXCR was run by TCRdb on the PCR reads, yielding one entry per CDR3 protein. Among hundreds of thousands of distinct CDR3 sequences listed, less than 45% were seen once. This sample was included in a study of post-analysis software for immune sequencing data. Study context: Relapsing-remitting, secondary progressive and progressive-relapsing multiple sclerosis courses were included.

Study-level points and caveats: Multiple sclerosis patients showed significantly lower normalized Chao1 diversity than controls did. Strong co-clustering by F measure was evident for samples that had been prepared in the same batch. Roughly 5 TRBV segments (TRBV5-6, TRBV5-1 and TRBV20-1 among them) occurred more frequently in patients than in controls.

V gave up 0 bases and J gave up 4 bases, with 18 bases separating them. This CDR3 is built from 17 residues. The V gene's germline CDR1 is MGHRA and CDR2 YSYEKL. The chain couples TRBV4-1 to TRBJ2-5, with D uncertain. What was sequenced was blood. The clonotype comes from a girl between 10 and 17 years old with multiple sclerosis. The CDR3 loop reads CASSQDLQGRAIETQYF. In nucleotides, the CDR3 is TGCGCCAGCAGCCAAGATTTGCAAGGACGGGCCATAGAGACCCAGTACTTC.